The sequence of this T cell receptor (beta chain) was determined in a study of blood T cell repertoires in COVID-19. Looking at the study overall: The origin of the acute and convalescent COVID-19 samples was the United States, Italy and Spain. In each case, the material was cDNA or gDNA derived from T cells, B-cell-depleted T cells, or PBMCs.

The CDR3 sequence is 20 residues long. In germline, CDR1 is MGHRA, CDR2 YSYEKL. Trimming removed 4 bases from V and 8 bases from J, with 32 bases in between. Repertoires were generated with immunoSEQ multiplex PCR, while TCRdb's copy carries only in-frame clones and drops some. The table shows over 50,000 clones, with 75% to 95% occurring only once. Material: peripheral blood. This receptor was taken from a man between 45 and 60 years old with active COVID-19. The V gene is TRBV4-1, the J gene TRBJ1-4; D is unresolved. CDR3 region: CASSPARGNLVSGGQEKLFF. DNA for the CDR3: TGCGCCAGCAGCCCCGCCAGAGGGAACTTGGTTTCGGGTGGCCAAGAAAAACTGTTTTTT.